This T cell receptor (beta chain) is from a study of T cell changes during pregnancy in multiple sclerosis. TCRdb keeps only in-frame clones here, not all; method: immunoSEQ multiplex PCR. Of 37,000 or so clones listed, 90% to 95% were seen once; the top ten hold around 0.47%. Germline loops: CDR1 MGHRA, CDR2 YSYEKL. The CDR3 length is 15 residues. Trimming cost V 0 bases and J 1 base, with 9 bases left between them. Material: CD4+ T cells from peripheral blood mononuclear cells, obtained in the second trimester of pregnancy. The TCR originated in a female donor in good health, enrolled as a control in a pregnancy study. The J gene is TRBJ1-1, the V gene TRBV4-1; D not resolved. CDR3 in amino acids: CASSQEEGRNTEAFF. The CDR3 nucleotides are TGCGCCAGCAGCCAAGAGGAGGGCCGGAACACTGAAGCTTTCTTT.